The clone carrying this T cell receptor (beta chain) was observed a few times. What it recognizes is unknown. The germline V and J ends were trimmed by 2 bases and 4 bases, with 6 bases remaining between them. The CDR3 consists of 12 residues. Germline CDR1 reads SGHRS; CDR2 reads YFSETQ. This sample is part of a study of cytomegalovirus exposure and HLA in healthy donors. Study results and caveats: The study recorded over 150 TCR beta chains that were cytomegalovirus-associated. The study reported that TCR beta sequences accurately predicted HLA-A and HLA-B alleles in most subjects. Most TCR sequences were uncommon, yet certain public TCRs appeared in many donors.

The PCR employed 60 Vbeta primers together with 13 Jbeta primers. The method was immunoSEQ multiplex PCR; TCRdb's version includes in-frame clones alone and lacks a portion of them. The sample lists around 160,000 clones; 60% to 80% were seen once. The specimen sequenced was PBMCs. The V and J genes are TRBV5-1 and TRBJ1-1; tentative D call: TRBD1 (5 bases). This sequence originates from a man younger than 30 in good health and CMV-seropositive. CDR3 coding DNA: TGCGCCAGCAGCTTTAGGGGCACTGAAGCTTTCTTT. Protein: CASSFRGTEAFF.